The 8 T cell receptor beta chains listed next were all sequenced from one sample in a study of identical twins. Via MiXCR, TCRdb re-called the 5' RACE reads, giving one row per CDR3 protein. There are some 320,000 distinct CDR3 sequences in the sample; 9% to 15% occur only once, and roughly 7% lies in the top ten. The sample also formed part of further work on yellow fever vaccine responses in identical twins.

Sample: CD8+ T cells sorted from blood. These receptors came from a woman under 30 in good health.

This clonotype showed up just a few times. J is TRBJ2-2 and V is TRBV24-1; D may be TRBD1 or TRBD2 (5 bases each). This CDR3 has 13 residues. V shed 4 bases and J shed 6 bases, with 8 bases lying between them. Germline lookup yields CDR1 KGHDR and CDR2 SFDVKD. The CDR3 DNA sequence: TGTGCCACCAGTGAGGGGGATTCCGGGGAGCTGTTTTTT. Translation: CATSEGDSGELFF.

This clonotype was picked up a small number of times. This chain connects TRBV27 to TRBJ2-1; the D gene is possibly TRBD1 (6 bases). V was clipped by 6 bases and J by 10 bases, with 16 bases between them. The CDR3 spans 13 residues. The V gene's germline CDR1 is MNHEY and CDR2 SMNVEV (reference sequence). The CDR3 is CASSVWGPEEQFF. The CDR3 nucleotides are TGTGCCAGCAGCGTTTGGGGGCCGGAGGAGCAGTTCTTC.

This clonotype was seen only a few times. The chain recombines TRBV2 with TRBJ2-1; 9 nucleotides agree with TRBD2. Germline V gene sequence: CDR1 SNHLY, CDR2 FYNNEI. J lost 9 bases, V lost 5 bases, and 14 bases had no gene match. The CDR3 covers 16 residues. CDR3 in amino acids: CASSTGTSRNRGEQFF. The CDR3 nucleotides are TGTGCCAGCAGTACCGGGACTAGCCGGAATCGGGGTGAGCAGTTCTTC.

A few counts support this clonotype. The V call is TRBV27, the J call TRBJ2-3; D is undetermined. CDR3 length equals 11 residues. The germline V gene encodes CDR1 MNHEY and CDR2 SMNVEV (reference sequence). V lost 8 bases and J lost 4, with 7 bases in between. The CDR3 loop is CASGRPDTQYF. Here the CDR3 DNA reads TGTGCCAGCGGAAGACCAGATACGCAGTATTTT.

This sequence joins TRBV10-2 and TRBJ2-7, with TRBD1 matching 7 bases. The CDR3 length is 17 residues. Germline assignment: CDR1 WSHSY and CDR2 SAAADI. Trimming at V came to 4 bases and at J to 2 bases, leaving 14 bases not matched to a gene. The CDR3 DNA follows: TGCGCCAGCAGTGCGGGACCCGGGACAGAAAAGCCCTACGAGCAGTACGTC. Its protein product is CASSAGPGTEKPYEQYV.

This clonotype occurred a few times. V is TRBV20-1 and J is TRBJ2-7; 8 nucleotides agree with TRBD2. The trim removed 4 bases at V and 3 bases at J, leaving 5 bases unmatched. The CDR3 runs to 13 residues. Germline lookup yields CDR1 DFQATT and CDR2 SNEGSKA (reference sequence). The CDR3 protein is CSATSGLDYEQYF. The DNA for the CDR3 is TGCAGTGCTACCTCGGGACTAGACTACGAGCAGTACTTC.

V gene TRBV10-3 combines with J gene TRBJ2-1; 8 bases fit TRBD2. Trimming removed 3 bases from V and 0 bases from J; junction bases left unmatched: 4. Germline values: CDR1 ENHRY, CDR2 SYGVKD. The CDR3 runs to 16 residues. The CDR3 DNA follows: TGTGCCATCAGTGAACTTAGCGGGGACTCCTACAATGAGCAGTTCTTC. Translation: CAISELSGDSYNEQFF.

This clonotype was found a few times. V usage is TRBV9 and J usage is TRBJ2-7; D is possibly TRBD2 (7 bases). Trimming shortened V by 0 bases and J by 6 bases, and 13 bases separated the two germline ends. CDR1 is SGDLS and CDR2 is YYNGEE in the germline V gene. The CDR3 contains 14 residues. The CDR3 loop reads CASSVGGGTGEQYF. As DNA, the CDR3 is TGTGCCAGCAGCGTAGGGGGGGGCACCGGCGAGCAGTACTTC.